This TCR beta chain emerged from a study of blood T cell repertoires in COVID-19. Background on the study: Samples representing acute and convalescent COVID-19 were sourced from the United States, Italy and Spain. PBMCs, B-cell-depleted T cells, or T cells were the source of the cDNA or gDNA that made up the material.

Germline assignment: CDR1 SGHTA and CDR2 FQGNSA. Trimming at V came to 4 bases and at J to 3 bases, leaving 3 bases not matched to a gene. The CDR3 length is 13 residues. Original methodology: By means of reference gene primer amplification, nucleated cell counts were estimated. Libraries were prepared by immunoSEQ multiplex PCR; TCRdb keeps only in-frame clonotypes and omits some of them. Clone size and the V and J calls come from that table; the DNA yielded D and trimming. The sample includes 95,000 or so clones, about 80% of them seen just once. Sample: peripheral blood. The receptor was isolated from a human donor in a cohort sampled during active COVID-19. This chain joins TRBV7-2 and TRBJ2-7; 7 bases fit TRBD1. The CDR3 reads CASSSQGNYEQYF. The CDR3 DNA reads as TGTGCCAGCAGCTCACAGGGGAACTACGAGCAGTACTTC.